A selection of T cell receptor beta chains follows, all from one sample in a study of blood T cell repertoires in COVID-19. Data came from immunoSEQ multiplex PCR; TCRdb stores just in-frame clones and leaves some out. The sample holds about 170,000 clones, 79% seen once. Sequencing was carried out using PBMCs or T cells enriched from blood (not recorded which). The receptor source for this set is a woman between 65 and 79 years old in a cohort exposed to, infected with or recovered from COVID-19 (not recorded which). Each CDR3 is given without its conserved first and last residue.

v_gene	j_gene	CDR3aa
TRBV4-3	TRBJ1-1	ASSQDPVNTEAF
TRBV27	TRBJ2-7	ASYGQGSSYEQY
TRBV7-8	TRBJ2-5	ASSLVSRNRVGQETQY
TRBV4-1	TRBJ2-5	ASSQGDTDQETQY
TRBV5-1	TRBJ2-5	ASSFSLYQETQY
TRBV5-6	TRBJ1-1	ASSLERNTEAF
TRBV28	TRBJ2-1	ASSPGLPYEQF
TRBV5-1	TRBJ1-4	ASSTGTVRTNEKLF
TRBV19	TRBJ2-1	ASSIGHSGGEQF
TRBV3-1/TRBV3-2	TRBJ1-1	ASSQGGAYTEAF
TRBV19	TRBJ2-2	ASKDWLAGVPAGELF
TRBV27	TRBJ1-2	AVGPHQYGYT
TRBV10-3	TRBJ2-3	AIRPGQPTDTQY
TRBV6-2/TRBV6-3	TRBJ2-1	ASSLSGGEQF
TRBV6-1	TRBJ2-7	ASSEPWSGYTEQY
TRBV7-8	TRBJ2-7	ASRGTGGTGEQY
TRBV28	TRBJ1-1	GARISPNTEAF
TRBV28	TRBJ2-7	ASSLGQNYEQY
TRBV3-1/TRBV3-2	TRBJ2-7	ASSQEQGAYEQY
TRBV27	TRBJ1-2	ASRLGTGRDYGYT
TRBV27	TRBJ2-3	ASSPLTGTQY
TRBV6-1	TRBJ1-1	ASSEVLTGGYTEAF
TRBV7-3	TRBJ2-5	ASSLGRGETQY
TRBV28	TRBJ2-7	ASTLGPEVAYEQY
TRBV25-1	TRBJ2-2	ASSPPTGTGGTGELF
TRBV5-1	TRBJ1-6	ASSLDGTGNYSPLH
TRBV27	TRBJ2-1	ASRQASDEQF
TRBV9	TRBJ1-2	ASSTMQGGTGGQGYGYT
TRBV6-5	TRBJ1-6	ASSYSWTGNSPLH
TRBV30	TRBJ2-5	AWQSGSGVETQY
TRBV2	TRBJ1-6	ASSRDKNNSPLH
TRBV10-3	TRBJ2-1	AISQTSGSGNEQF
TRBV28	TRBJ2-7	ASSDTSGGSYEQY
TRBV7-3	TRBJ1-4	ASSSRTTIRGGAGEKLF
TRBV7-2	TRBJ2-1	ASSLSGSWGNEQF
TRBV28	TRBJ2-7	ASSSPGQGAYNEQY
TRBV11-2	TRBJ1-2	ASSLTPPTGSVFNGYT
TRBV18	TRBJ2-1	ASSPGQTSRAYNEQF
TRBV28	TRBJ2-7	ASSPRPPGLYEQY
TRBV24-1	TRBJ2-7	ATSESGGASYEQY
TRBV7-9	TRBJ2-1	ASSLDPRRNEQF
TRBV29-1	TRBJ2-3	SLGSDTQY
TRBV18	TRBJ1-5	ASSPQDRAQPQH
TRBV19	TRBJ2-7	ASSSLQDYEQY
TRBV11-3	TRBJ1-6	ASSNQALNSPLH
TRBV28	TRBJ2-3	ASRQGAADTQY
TRBV25-1	TRBJ2-7	ASSIQAGYEQY
TRBV10-3	TRBJ2-1	ATTPSGSSYNEQF
TRBV20-1	TRBJ1-2	SALSNYGYT
TRBV29-1	TRBJ1-2	SAWTAKGYGYT